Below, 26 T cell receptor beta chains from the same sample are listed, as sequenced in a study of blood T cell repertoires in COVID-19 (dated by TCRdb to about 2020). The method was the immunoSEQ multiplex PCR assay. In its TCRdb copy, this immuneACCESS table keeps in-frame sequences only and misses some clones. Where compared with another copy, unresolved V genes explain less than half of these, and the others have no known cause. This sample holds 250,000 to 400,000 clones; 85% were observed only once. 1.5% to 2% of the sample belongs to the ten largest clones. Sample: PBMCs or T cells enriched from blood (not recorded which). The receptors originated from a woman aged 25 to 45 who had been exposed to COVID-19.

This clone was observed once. The CDR3, as DNA: TGTGCCAGCAGCCAAGGGGACATCAAAGGCTACACCTTC. Translating it yields CASSQGDIKGYTF. The gene calls are TRBV3-1 (or the pseudogene TRBV3-2) and TRBJ1-2, with D perhaps TRBD1 (6 bases). This CDR3 has 13 residues. Per the germline V gene, CDR1 is LGHDT and CDR2 is YNNKEL (reference sequence). Trimming removed 1 base at V and 8 bases at J, with 11 bases between.

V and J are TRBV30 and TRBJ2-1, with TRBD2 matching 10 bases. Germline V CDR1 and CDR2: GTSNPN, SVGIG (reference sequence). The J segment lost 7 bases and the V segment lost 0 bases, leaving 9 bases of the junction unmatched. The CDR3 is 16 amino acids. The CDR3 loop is CAWSVGLAGVGNEQFF. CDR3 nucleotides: TGTGCCTGGAGTGTGGGCCTAGCGGGAGTTGGGAATGAGCAGTTCTTC.

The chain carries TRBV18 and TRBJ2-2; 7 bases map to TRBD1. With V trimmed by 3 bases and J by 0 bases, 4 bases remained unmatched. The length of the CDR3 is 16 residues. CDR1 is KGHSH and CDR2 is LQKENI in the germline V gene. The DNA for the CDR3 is TGTGCCAGCTCACCCCGGGACAGTTCGAACACCGGGGAGCTGTTTTTT. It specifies CASSPRDSSNTGELFF.

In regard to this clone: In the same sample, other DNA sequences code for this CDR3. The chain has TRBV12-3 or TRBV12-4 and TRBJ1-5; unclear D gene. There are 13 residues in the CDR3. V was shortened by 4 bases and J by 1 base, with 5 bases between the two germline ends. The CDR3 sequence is CASSYSSNQPQHF. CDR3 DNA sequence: TGTGCCAGCAGTTATTCGAGCAATCAGCCCCAGCATTTT.

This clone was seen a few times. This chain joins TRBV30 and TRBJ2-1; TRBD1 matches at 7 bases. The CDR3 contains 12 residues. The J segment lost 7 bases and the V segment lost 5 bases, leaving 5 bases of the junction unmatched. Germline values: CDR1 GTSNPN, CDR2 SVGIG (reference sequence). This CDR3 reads CAWAQGSNEQFF. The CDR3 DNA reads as TGTGCCTGGGCACAGGGGAGTAATGAGCAGTTCTTC.

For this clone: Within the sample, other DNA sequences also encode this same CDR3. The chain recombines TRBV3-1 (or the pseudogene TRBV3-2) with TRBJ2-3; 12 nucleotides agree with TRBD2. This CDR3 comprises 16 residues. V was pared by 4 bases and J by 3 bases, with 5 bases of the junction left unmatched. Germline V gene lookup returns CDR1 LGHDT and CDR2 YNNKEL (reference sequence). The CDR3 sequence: CASSPGLAGRTDTQYF. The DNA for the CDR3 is TGTGCCAGCAGCCCAGGACTAGCGGGGCGGACAGATACGCAGTATTTT.

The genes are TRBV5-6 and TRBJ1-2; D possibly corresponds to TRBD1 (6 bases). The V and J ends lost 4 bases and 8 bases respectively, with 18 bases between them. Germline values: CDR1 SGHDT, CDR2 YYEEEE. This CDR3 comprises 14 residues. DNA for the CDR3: TGTGCCAGCAGCCTGATCATACAGGGTTTCGGCTACACCTTC. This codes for CASSLIIQGFGYTF.

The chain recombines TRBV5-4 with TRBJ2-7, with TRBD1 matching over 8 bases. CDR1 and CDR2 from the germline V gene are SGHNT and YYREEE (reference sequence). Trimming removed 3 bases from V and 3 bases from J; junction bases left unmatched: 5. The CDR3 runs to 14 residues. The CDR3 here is CASSSGGVNYEQYF. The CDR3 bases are TGTGCCAGCAGCTCAGGGGGCGTTAACTACGAGCAGTACTTC.

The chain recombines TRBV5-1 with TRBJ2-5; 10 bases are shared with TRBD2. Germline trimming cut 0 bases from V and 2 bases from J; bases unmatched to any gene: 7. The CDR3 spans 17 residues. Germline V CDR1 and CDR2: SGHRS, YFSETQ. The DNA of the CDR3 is TGCGCCAGCAGCTTGGCCAGGACTAGCGGAAGTCAAGAGACCCAGTACTTC. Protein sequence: CASSLARTSGSQETQYF.

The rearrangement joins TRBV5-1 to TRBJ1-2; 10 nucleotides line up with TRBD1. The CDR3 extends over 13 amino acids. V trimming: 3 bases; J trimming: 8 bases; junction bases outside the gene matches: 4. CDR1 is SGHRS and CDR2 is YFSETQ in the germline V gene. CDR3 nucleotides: TGCGCCAGCAGCTCGGGACAGGGGCTCGGCTACACCTTC. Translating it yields CASSSGQGLGYTF. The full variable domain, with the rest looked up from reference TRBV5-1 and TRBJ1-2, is KAGVTQTPRYLIKTRGQQVTLSCSPISGHRSVSWYQQTPGQGLQFLFEYFSETQRNKGNFPGRFSGRQFSNSRSEMNVSTLELGDSALYLCASSSGQGLGYTFGSGTRLTVV.

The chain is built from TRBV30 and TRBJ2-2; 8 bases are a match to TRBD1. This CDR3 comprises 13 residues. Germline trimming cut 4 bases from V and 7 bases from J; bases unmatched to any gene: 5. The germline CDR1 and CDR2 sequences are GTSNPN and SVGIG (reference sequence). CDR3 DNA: TGTGCCTGGACAGTGACAGGGGTCGGGGAGCTGTTTTTT. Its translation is CAWTVTGVGELFF.

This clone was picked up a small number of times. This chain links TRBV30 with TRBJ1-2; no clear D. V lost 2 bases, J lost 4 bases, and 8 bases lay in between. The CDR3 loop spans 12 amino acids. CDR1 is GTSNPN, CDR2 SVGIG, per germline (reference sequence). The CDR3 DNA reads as TGTGCCTGGAGTCCCCTTAGCTATGGCTACACCTTC. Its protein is CAWSPLSYGYTF.

This chain's CDR3 is CASRKDRAETQYF. Here the CDR3 DNA reads TGTGCCAGCAGGAAGGACAGGGCTGAGACCCAGTACTTC. The chain carries TRBV6-5 and TRBJ2-5, with TRBD1 matching over 8 bases. V lost 6 bases and J lost 5; bases outside the gene matches: 5. The V gene's germline CDR1 is MNHEY and CDR2 SVGAGI. This CDR3 comprises 13 residues.

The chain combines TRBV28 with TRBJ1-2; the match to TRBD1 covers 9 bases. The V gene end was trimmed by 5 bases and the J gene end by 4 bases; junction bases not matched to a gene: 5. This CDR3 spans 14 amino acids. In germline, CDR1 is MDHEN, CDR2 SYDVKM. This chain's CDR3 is CASSRGQGSYGYTF. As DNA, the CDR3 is TGTGCCAGCAGTCGGGGACAGGGTAGCTATGGCTACACCTTC.

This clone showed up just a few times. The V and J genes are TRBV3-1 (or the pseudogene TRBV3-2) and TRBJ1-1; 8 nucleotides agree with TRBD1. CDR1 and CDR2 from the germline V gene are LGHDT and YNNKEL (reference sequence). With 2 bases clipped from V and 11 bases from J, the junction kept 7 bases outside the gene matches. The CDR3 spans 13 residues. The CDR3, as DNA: TGTGCCAGCAGCCAACGACAGGGGACGGATGCTTTCTTT. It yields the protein CASSQRQGTDAFF.

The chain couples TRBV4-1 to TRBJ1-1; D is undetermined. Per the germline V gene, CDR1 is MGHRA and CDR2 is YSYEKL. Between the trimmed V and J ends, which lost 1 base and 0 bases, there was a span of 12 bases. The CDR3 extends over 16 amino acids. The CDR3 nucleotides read TGCGCCAGCAGCCAAGTGTGGGGAGACTTGAACACTGAAGCTTTCTTT. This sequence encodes CASSQVWGDLNTEAFF.

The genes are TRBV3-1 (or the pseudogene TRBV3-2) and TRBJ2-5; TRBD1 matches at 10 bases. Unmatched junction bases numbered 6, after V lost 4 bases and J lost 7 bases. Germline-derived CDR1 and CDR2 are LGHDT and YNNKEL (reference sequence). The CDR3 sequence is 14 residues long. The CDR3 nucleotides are TGTGCCAGCAGCCCAGTGGACAGGGGGGGGACCCAGTACTTC. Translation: CASSPVDRGGTQYF.

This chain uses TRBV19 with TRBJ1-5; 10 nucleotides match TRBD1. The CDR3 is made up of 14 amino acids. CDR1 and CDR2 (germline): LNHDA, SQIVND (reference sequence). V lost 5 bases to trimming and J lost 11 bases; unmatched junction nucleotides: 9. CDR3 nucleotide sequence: TGTGCCAGTAGTGCCGGGACAGGGGCAGTAGCCCAGCATTTT. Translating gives CASSAGTGAVAQHF.

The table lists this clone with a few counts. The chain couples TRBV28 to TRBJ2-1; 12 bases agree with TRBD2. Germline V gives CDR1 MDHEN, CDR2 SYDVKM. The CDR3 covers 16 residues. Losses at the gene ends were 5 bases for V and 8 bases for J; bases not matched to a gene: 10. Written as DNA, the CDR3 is TGTGCCAGCAGTGGACTAGCGGGAAGGCGTACAGATGAGCAGTTCTTC. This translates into CASSGLAGRRTDEQFF.

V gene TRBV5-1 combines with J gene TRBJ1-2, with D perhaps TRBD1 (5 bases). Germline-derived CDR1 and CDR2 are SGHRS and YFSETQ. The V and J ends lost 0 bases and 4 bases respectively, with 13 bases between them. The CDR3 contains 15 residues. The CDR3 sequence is CASSLAGETGYGYTF. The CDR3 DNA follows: TGCGCCAGCAGCTTGGCGGGGGAGACGGGCTATGGCTACACCTTC. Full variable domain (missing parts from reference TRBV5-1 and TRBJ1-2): KAGVTQTPRYLIKTRGQQVTLSCSPISGHRSVSWYQQTPGQGLQFLFEYFSETQRNKGNFPGRFSGRQFSNSRSEMNVSTLELGDSALYLCASSLAGETGYGYTFGSGTRLTVV.

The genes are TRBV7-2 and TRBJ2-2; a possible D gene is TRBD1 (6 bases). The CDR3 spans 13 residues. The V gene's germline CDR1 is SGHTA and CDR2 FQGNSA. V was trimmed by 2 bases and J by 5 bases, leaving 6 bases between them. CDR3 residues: CASSLQGTGELFF. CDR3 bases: TGTGCCAGCAGCTTACAGGGGACCGGGGAGCTGTTTTTT.

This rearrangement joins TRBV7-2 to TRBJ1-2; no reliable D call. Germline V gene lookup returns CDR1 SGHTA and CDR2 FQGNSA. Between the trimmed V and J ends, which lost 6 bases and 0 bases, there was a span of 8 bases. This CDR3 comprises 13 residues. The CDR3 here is CASSPNPNYGYTF. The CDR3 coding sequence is TGTGCCAGCAGTCCTAACCCTAACTATGGCTACACCTTC.

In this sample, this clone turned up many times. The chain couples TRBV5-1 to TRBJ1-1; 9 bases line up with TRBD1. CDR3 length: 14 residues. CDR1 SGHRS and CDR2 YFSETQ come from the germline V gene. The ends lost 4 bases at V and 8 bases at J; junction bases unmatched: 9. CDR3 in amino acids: CASSLRSTGGEAFF. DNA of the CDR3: TGCGCCAGCAGCCTCCGATCGACAGGGGGGGAAGCTTTCTTT.

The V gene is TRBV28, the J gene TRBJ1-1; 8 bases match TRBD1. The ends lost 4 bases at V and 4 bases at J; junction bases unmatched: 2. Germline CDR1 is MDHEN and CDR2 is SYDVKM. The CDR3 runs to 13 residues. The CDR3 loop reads CASSSGQGTEAFF. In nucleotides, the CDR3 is TGTGCCAGCAGTTCTGGACAGGGCACTGAAGCTTTCTTT.

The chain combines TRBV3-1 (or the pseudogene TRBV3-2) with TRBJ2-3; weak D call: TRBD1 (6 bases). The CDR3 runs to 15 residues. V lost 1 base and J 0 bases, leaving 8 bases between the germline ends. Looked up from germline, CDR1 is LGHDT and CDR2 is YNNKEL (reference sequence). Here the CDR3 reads CASSQGQVSTDTQYF. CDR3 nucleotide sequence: TGTGCCAGCAGCCAAGGACAGGTTAGCACAGATACGCAGTATTTT.

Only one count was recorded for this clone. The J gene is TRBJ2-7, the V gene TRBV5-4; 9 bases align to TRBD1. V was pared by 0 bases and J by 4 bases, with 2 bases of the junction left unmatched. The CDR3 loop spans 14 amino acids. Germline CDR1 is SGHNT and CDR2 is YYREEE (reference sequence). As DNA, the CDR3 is TGTGCCAGCAGCTTGGGACAGGGGGATTACGAGCAGTACTTC. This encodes CASSLGQGDYEQYF.